This record looks at one T cell receptor beta chain sequence and its context. Antigen: not known. Repertoires were sampled repeatedly during chemoradiotherapy. Data came from immunoSEQ multiplex PCR; TCRdb stores just in-frame clones and leaves some out. The sample yields about 1,000 clones, 77% seen once. This specimen comes from a study of chemoradiotherapy in HPV16-positive cancers. Study context: Candidate HPV-specific T-cell clones and common TCR motifs came from functional assays in two HPV16-positive patients. Study-level findings and limits: Candidate HPV-specific clones and E7-related TCR motifs grew in tumor during treatment.

Sequencing was performed on tumor tissue, taken from a patient who underwent chemoradiotherapy. This TCR came from a human donor with HPV-associated anogenital cancer.

The CDR3 nucleotides read TGTGCCATCAGTGATAGCGGGGCCGGGGCCAACGTCCTGACTTTC. As protein: CAISDSGAGANVLTF. The J gene is TRBJ2-6, the V gene TRBV10-3, with 8 bases aligning to TRBD2. The germline CDR1 and CDR2 sequences are ENHRY and SYGVKD. V shed 3 bases and J 4 bases; nucleotides not matched to a gene: 2. The CDR3 runs to 15 residues.